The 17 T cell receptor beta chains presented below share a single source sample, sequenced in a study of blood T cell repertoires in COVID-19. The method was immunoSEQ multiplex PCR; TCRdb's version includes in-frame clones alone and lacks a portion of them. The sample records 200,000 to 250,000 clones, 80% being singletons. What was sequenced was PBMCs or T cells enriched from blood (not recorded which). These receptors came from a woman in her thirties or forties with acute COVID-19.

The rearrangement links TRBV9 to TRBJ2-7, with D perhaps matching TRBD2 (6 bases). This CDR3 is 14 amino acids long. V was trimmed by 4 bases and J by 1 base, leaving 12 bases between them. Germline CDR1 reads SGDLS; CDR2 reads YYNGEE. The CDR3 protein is CASSSRDFSYEQYF. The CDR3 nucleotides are TGTGCCAGCAGCTCCCGGGACTTTTCCTACGAGCAGTACTTC.

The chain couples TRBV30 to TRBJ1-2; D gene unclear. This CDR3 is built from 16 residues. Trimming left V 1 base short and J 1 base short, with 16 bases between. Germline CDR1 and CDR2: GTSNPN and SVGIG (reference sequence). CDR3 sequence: CAWSATLGDINYGYTF. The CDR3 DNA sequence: TGTGCCTGGAGTGCCACGCTGGGAGATATTAACTATGGCTACACCTTC. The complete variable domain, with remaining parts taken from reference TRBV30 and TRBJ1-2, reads SQTIHQWPATLVQPVGSPLSLECTVEGTSNPNLYWYRQAAGRGLQLLFYSVGIGQISSEVPQNLSASRPQDRQFILSSKKLLLSDSGFYLCAWSATLGDINYGYTFGSGTRLTVV.

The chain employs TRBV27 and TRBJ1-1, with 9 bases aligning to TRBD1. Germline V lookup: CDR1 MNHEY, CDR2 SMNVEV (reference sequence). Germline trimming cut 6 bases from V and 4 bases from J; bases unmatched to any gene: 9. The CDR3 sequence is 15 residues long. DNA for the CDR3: TGTGCCAGCAGCACTACCGGGACAGGGTCCACTGAAGCTTTCTTT. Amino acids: CASSTTGTGSTEAFF.

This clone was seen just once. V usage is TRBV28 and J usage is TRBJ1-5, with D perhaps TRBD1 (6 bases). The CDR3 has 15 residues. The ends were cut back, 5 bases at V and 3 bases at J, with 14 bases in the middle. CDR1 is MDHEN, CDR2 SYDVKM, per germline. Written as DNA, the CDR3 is TGTGCCAGCAGTATCAGGGGAGGGGCCAATCAGCCCCAGCATTTT. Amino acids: CASSIRGGANQPQHF. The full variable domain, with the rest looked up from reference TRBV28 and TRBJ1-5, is DVKVTQSSRYLVKRTGEKVFLECVQDMDHENMFWYRQDPGLGLRLIYFSYDVKMKEKGDIPEGYSVSREKKERFSLILESASTNQTSMYLCASSIRGGANQPQHFGDGTRLSIL.

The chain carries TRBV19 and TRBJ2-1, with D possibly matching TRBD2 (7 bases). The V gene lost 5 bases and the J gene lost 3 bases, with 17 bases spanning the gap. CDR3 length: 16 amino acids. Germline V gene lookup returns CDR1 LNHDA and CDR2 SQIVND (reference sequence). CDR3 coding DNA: TGTGCCAGTAGTCGAAGGGGGGGGAGTTTCTACAATGAGCAGTTCTTC. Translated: CASSRRGGSFYNEQFF.

The CDR3 is CASSERGIPNEKLFF. The CDR3 region has the DNA TGTGCCAGCAGTGAAAGGGGTATACCTAATGAAAAACTGTTTTTT. This chain uses TRBV25-1 with TRBJ1-4; D perhaps matches TRBD1 (5 bases). The CDR3 loop spans 15 amino acids. The V gene's germline CDR1 is MGHDK and CDR2 SYGVNS. Trimming pared 2 bases from V and 3 bases from J, leaving 10 bases between.

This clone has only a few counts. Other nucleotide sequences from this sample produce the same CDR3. CDR3 amino acids: CASSRAGGSTDTQYF. CDR3 nucleotide sequence: TGTGCCAGCAGCCGAGCGGGGGGGAGCACAGATACGCAGTATTTT. The rearrangement links TRBV7-3 to TRBJ2-3, with TRBD2 identical over 10 bases. The V gene end was trimmed by 5 bases and the J gene end by 0 bases; junction bases not matched to a gene: 2. The V gene's germline CDR1 is SGHTA and CDR2 FQGTGA. The length of the CDR3 is 15 residues.

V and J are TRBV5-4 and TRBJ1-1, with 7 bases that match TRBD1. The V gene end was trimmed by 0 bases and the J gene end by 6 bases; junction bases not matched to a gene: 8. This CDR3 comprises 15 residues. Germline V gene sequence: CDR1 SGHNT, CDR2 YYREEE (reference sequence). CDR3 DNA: TGTGCCAGCAGCTTGGGGCTCGGGACAGCGGCTGAAGCTTTCTTT. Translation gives CASSLGLGTAAEAFF.

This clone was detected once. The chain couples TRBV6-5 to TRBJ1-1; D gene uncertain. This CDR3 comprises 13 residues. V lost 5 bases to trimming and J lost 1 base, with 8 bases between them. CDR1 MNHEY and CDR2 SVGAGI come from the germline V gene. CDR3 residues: CASSRTENTEAFF. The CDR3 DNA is TGTGCCAGCAGTCGAACAGAGAACACTGAAGCTTTCTTT.

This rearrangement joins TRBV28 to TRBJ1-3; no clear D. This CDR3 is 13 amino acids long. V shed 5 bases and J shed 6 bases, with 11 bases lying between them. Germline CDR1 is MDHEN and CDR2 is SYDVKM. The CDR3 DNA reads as TGTGCCAGCAGTCCCCCGTCCCTAAACACCATATATTTT. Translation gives CASSPPSLNTIYF.

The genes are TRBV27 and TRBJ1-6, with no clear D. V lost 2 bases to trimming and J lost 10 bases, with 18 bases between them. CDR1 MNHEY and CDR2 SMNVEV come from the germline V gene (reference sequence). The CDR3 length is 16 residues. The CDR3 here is CASSLGWAGSESPLHF. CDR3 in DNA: TGTGCCAGCAGTTTAGGGTGGGCGGGCTCGGAATCACCCCTCCACTTT.

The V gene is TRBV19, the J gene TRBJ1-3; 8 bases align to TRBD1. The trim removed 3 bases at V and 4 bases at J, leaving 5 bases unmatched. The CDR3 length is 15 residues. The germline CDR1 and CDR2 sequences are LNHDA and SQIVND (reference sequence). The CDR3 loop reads CASSIQGAGGNTIYF. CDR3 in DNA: TGTGCCAGTAGTATCCAGGGGGCCGGAGGAAACACCATATATTTT.

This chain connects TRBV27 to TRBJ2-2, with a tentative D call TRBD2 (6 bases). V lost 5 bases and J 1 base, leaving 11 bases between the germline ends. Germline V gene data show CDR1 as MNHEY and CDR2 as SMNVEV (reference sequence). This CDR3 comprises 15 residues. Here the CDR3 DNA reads TGTGCCAGCAGTCGGGCGCGGGGGAACACCGGGGAGCTGTTTTTT. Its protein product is CASSRARGNTGELFF.

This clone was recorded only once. The CDR3 here is CASSFRGYEQYF. DNA for the CDR3: TGTGCCAGCAGTTTCAGGGGTTACGAGCAGTACTTC. The chain combines TRBV27 with TRBJ2-7; D is possibly TRBD1 (6 bases). Trimming took 3 bases from V and 4 from J, leaving 7 bases between them. Germline values: CDR1 MNHEY, CDR2 SMNVEV (reference sequence). The CDR3 consists of 12 residues.

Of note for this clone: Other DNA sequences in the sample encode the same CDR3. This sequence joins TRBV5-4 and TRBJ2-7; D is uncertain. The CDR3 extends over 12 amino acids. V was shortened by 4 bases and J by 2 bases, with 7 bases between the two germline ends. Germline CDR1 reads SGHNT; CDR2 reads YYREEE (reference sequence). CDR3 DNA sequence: TGTGCCAGCAGCCGCACGGCCTACGAGCAGTACTTC. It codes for CASSRTAYEQYF.

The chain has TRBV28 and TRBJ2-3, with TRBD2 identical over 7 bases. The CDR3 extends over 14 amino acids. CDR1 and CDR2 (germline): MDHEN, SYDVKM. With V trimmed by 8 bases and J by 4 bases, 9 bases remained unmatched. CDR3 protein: CASGGLPLPDTQYF. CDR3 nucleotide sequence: TGTGCCAGCGGGGGACTACCACTACCAGATACGCAGTATTTT.

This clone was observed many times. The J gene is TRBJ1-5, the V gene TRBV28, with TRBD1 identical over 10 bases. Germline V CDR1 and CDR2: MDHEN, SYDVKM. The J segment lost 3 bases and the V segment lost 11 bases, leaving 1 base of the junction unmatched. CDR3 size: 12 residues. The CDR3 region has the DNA TGTGCCGGACAGGGGGTCAATCAGCCCCAGCATTTT. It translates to CAGQGVNQPQHF.